Sequencing of this T cell receptor beta chain was carried out in a study of cytomegalovirus exposure and HLA in healthy donors. Clones were sequenced by immunoSEQ multiplex PCR, and TCRdb holds only the in-frame ones, with some missing. The table shows 100,000 or so clones, with 87% occurring only once. Trimming took 8 bases from V and 0 from J, leaving 13 bases between them. Germline V gene data show CDR1 as LNHDA and CDR2 as SQIVND (reference sequence). The CDR3 covers 14 residues. The receptor's source is a man younger than 35 in good health and CMV-seropositive. The chain carries TRBV19 and TRBJ1-1, with D uncertain. Sequences were obtained from PBMCs. The CDR3 reads CASGLSGVNTEAFF. DNA for the CDR3: TGTGCCAGTGGCCTGTCAGGCGTGAACACTGAAGCTTTCTTT.